A single T cell receptor beta chain is shown here with its context. The data are from a study of identical twins. Germline V gene data show CDR1 as KGHDR and CDR2 as SFDVKD. CDR3 length equals 19 residues. J lost 2 bases, V lost 5 bases, and 14 bases had no gene match. TCRdb analysed the 5' RACE reads with MiXCR anew, one entry per CDR3 protein. This table holds more than 1.5 million distinct CDR3 sequences, around 33% found once. The rearrangement links TRBV24-1 to TRBJ2-1; 10 bases line up with TRBD1. The sequence came from a newborn girl in good health. The sample taken for sequencing was cord blood. CDR3 nucleotide sequence: TGTGCCACCAGTGGTCGCATTCTGGGACAGGGGAGGGCCTACAATGAGCAGTTCTTC. It encodes CATSGRILGQGRAYNEQFF.